The 21 T cell receptor beta chains below come from one sample, sequenced in a study of T-cell reconstitution after alpha-beta-depleted transplantation in children. It was with unique molecular identifiers that the TCRbeta library was prepared. TCRdb reprocessed the PCR reads via MiXCR and lists one record per CDR3 protein. The sample includes under 450,000 distinct CDR3 sequences, about an eighth seen only once; the top ten take roughly 4.3%. The sequencing here drew on PBMCs, taken from the stem cell graft. Receptor source: a human donor who donated a stem cell graft to a child with Fanconi anemia.

The J gene is TRBJ2-5, the V gene TRBV20-1; 8 bases align to TRBD2. Germline V gene data show CDR1 as DFQATT and CDR2 as SNEGSKA (reference sequence). Unmatched junction bases numbered 7, after V lost 5 bases and J lost 5 bases. CDR3 length: 13 residues. In DNA form, the CDR3 reads TGCAGTGCTCCCGGGGGGGACGGGGAGACCCAGTACTTC. This codes for CSAPGGDGETQYF.

This clonotype has a handful of counts. The chain employs TRBV5-6 and TRBJ2-4; perhaps TRBD1 as D (6 bases). With 2 bases removed from V and 5 bases from J, the gap between germline ends came to 17 bases. The CDR3 is 16 amino acids. From germline, CDR1 is SGHDT and CDR2 YYEEEE. CDR3 amino acids: CASSFGMAGQQNIQYF. For the CDR3, the DNA is TGTGCCAGCAGCTTCGGGATGGCAGGACAGCAAAACATTCAGTACTTC.

This sequence joins TRBV11-2 and TRBJ2-1; 7 bases align to TRBD1. There are 14 residues in the CDR3. Germline V CDR1 and CDR2: SGHAT, FQNNGV. After removal of 7 bases from V and 12 bases from J, the junction contained 15 bases not matched to a gene. This chain's CDR3 is CASNLGQDLAGQFF. The CDR3, as DNA: TGTGCCAGCAACCTCGGACAGGATCTCGCGGGGCAGTTCTTC.

This chain connects TRBV4-2 to TRBJ1-5; TRBD1 is a possible D gene (5 bases). This CDR3 is 15 amino acids long. V lost 2 bases and J 6 bases, leaving 14 bases between the germline ends. Germline CDR1 LGHNA, CDR2 YNFKEQ. The CDR3 coding sequence is TGTGCCAGCAGCCAATCCCAGGCAGGGCCTCAGCCCCAGCATTTT. It is translated as CASSQSQAGPQPQHF.

This clonotype was counted a few times. The V and J genes are TRBV18 and TRBJ1-1; 9 bases are shared with TRBD1. The germline V gene has CDR1 KGHSH and CDR2 LQKENI. The length of the CDR3 is 14 residues. The V segment lost 6 bases and the J segment 11 bases; nucleotides outside the gene matches: 13. The CDR3 spells CASSESAGTGTAFF. In DNA form, the CDR3 reads TGTGCCAGCTCGGAATCCGCCGGGACAGGGACGGCTTTCTTT.

This clonotype appeared a few times. The J gene is TRBJ1-2, the V gene TRBV12-3 or TRBV12-4; no clear D gene. Between the trimmed V and J ends, which lost 3 bases and 7 bases, there was a span of 12 bases. The CDR3 length is 13 residues. DNA of the CDR3: TGTGCCAGCAGTTTGAAGGGAGCCTTTGGCTACACCTTC. Its protein product is CASSLKGAFGYTF.

This clonotype was picked up a small number of times. This chain's CDR3 is CASSQENRVDGYTF. The CDR3 coding sequence is TGTGCCAGCAGCCAAGAAAACAGGGTGGATGGCTACACCTTC. The V call is TRBV4-2, the J call TRBJ1-2, with D maybe TRBD1 (6 bases). Germline lookup yields CDR1 LGHNA and CDR2 YNFKEQ. The CDR3 is made up of 14 amino acids. Trimming stripped 0 bases from V and 6 bases from J, with 11 bases between.

This clonotype has just a few counts. The J gene is TRBJ1-6, the V gene TRBV30, with D possibly being TRBD1 (5 bases). Germline CDR1 and CDR2: GTSNPN and SVGIG (reference sequence). The CDR3 consists of 14 residues. Trimming pared 4 bases from V and 4 bases from J, leaving 11 bases between. The CDR3 region is CAWTPGTYNSPLHF. Here the CDR3 DNA reads TGTGCCTGGACCCCCGGGACTTATAATTCACCCCTCCACTTT.

J is TRBJ2-1 and V is TRBV5-1, with 8 bases matching TRBD2. CDR1 and CDR2 from the germline V gene are SGHRS and YFSETQ. Trimming cost V 2 bases and J 0 bases; bases outside gene matches: 10. This CDR3 is built from 18 residues. In DNA form, the CDR3 reads TGCGCCAGCAGCTTTGGATCGAGCGGGGGATTCTCCTACAATGAGCAGTTCTTC. Translating gives CASSFGSSGGFSYNEQFF.

DNA of the CDR3: TGTGCCAGCAGCCCGGACAGTGGATCCACTGAAGCTTTCTTT. Its protein is CASSPDSGSTEAFF. The chain couples TRBV5-4 to TRBJ1-1; D is possibly TRBD1 (6 bases). V dropped 4 bases and J dropped 4 bases, with 14 bases sitting between them. CDR1 SGHNT and CDR2 YYREEE come from the germline V gene (reference sequence). The CDR3 sequence is 14 residues long.

This clonotype came up a few times. The chain links TRBV20-1 to TRBJ1-4; tentative D call: TRBD1 (5 bases). The germline V gene has CDR1 DFQATT and CDR2 SNEGSKA (reference sequence). Trimming shortened V by 2 bases and J by 13 bases, and 14 bases separated the two germline ends. This CDR3 is built from 12 residues. The CDR3 here is CSARQGSRALFF. DNA for the CDR3: TGCAGTGCTAGACAGGGCAGCCGAGCACTGTTTTTT.

V usage is TRBV6-1 and J usage is TRBJ2-7; the D is unclear. V lost 4 bases to trimming and J lost 0 bases, with 4 bases between them. The germline gives CDR1 MNHNS, CDR2 SASEGT. The CDR3 spans 12 residues. The CDR3 is CASSGSSYEQYV. The CDR3, as DNA: TGTGCCAGCAGTGGGAGCTCCTACGAGCAGTACGTC.

The J gene is TRBJ1-1, the V gene TRBV10-3; 12 bases align to TRBD1. J was trimmed by 11 bases and V by 2 bases; bases with no gene match: 6. CDR3 length: 14 amino acids. Germline V gene sequence: CDR1 ENHRY, CDR2 SYGVKD. The CDR3 protein is CAISERDRGLHAFF. DNA for the CDR3: TGTGCCATCAGTGAGAGGGACAGGGGGCTCCACGCTTTCTTT.

This clonotype was observed at least ten times. The chain links TRBV29-1 to TRBJ2-1; D is perhaps TRBD2 (5 bases). The CDR3 is 14 amino acids. CDR1 is SQVTM and CDR2 is ANQGSEA in the germline V gene. With 6 bases removed from V and 1 base from J, the gap between germline ends came to 13 bases. CDR3: CSVAKEASYNEQFF. The CDR3 DNA reads as TGCAGCGTGGCCAAGGAGGCATCCTACAATGAGCAGTTCTTC.

Ten or more counts support this clonotype. The chain uses TRBV5-1 and TRBJ1-2; TRBD1 aligns across 8 bases. V shed 2 bases and J 7 bases; nucleotides not matched to a gene: 7. CDR3 length equals 14 residues. The germline gives CDR1 SGHRS, CDR2 YFSETQ. This CDR3 reads CASSLEGQAAGYTF. For the CDR3, the DNA is TGCGCCAGCAGCTTAGAGGGACAGGCGGCTGGCTACACCTTC.

The CDR3 DNA follows: TGTGCCAGCACCGAGGGGGCCTTAGGGGGCACTGAAGCTTTCTTT. Translation gives CASTEGALGGTEAFF. This rearrangement joins TRBV12-3 or TRBV12-4 to TRBJ1-1; 7 bases are shared with TRBD1. The V segment lost 7 bases and the J segment 4 bases; nucleotides outside the gene matches: 12. The CDR3 runs to 15 residues.

There are many counts of this clonotype. This rearrangement joins TRBV9 to TRBJ1-4; D uncertain. Germline assignment: CDR1 SGDLS and CDR2 YYNGEE. The CDR3 loop spans 15 amino acids. Trimming removed 0 bases from V and 5 bases from J, with 11 bases in between. CDR3 sequence: CASSVDWTANEKLFF. CDR3 nucleotides: TGTGCCAGCAGCGTAGATTGGACGGCCAATGAAAAACTGTTTTTT.

This clonotype was seen a few times. The rearrangement joins TRBV7-9 to TRBJ1-2; D is unclear. Between the trimmed V and J ends, which lost 3 bases and 6 bases, there was a span of 5 bases. CDR1 SEHNR and CDR2 FQNEAQ come from the germline V gene (reference sequence). The CDR3 loop spans 11 amino acids. In DNA form, the CDR3 reads TGTGCCAGCAGCTTCTTTGATGGCTACACCTTC. Translated, it gives CASSFFDGYTF. The full variable domain, with the rest looked up from reference TRBV7-9 and TRBJ1-2, is DTGVSQNPRHKITKRGQNVTFRCDPISEHNRLYWYRQTLGQGPEFLTYFQNEAQLEKSRLLSDRFSAERPKGSFSTLEIQRTEQGDSAMYLCASSFFDGYTFGSGTRLTVV.

The genes are TRBV30 and TRBJ1-2; D unclear. CDR1 is GTSNPN, CDR2 SVGIG, per germline (reference sequence). CDR3 size: 12 residues. Trimming pared 5 bases from V and 4 bases from J, leaving 11 bases between. The CDR3 DNA reads as TGTGCCTGGGACCGGGCCTCCTATGGCTACACCTTC. It is translated as CAWDRASYGYTF.

In this sample, this clonotype turned up many times. The V call is TRBV18, the J call TRBJ1-5; no definite D call. Germline lookup yields CDR1 KGHSH and CDR2 LQKENI. CDR3 length: 13 residues. V lost 1 base to trimming and J lost 3 bases, with 4 bases between them. CDR3 amino acids: CASSPLDNQPQHF. In DNA, the CDR3 is TGTGCCAGCTCACCACTAGACAATCAGCCCCAGCATTTT.

In its sample, this clonotype was seen a few times. This chain joins TRBV12-3 or TRBV12-4 and TRBJ1-1; D may be TRBD1 (5 bases). The CDR3 is made up of 13 amino acids. The germline V and J ends were trimmed by 3 bases and 13 bases, with 18 bases remaining between them. DNA of the CDR3: TGTGCCAGCAGTTTTACCGGGACGACGGACGTTTTCTTT. Translated, it gives CASSFTGTTDVFF.